Shown below are 20 T cell receptor beta chains from a single sample sequenced in a study of cytomegalovirus exposure and HLA in healthy donors (dated by TCRdb to the late 2010s). Library preparation employed the immunoSEQ multiplex PCR assay. For the multiplex PCR, a mixture combining 60 forward primers for TCR Vbeta segments and 13 reverse primers for TCR Jbeta segments was used. What TCRdb holds here is the immuneACCESS table cut down to in-frame rearrangements. Part of the clones is not present; checked against another copy, under half of the missing clones reflect an unresolved V gene, and the others are unexplained. The sample's clone listing holds 20,000 to 25,000 clones. The ten largest clonotypes hold approximately 18% of the sample. The source material was PBMCs. These receptors all stem from a male donor in good health and CMV-seropositive.

The chain combines TRBV9 with TRBJ1-1; D remains ambiguous. Germline CDR1 and CDR2: SGDLS and YYNGEE. The CDR3 length is 13 residues. With 0 bases removed from V and 4 bases from J, the gap between germline ends came to 7 bases. CDR3 in amino acids: CASSVGAGTEAFF. CDR3 nucleotides: TGTGCCAGCAGCGTAGGAGCGGGCACTGAAGCTTTCTTT.

This chain joins TRBV4-1 and TRBJ1-3; a possible D gene is TRBD1 (5 bases). Germline lookup yields CDR1 MGHRA and CDR2 YSYEKL. This CDR3 comprises 17 residues. Deletions cut 5 bases from V and 6 bases from J, with 23 bases between. The DNA of the CDR3 is TGCGCCAGCAGCAGGTTCCTGGGGGGGGTTTTTGAAAACACCATATATTTT. Translating gives CASSRFLGGVFENTIYF.

The V and J genes are TRBV18 and TRBJ2-2, with D tentatively TRBD1 (6 bases). The CDR3 is 15 residues long. Per the germline V gene, CDR1 is KGHSH and CDR2 is LQKENI. With 3 bases removed from V and 0 bases from J, the gap between germline ends came to 8 bases. The CDR3: CASSPTGTNTGELFF. Written as DNA, the CDR3 is TGTGCCAGCTCACCGACAGGAACGAACACCGGGGAGCTGTTTTTT.

The rearrangement uses TRBV28 and TRBJ1-6; 9 bases fit TRBD1. Germline CDR1 and CDR2: MDHEN and SYDVKM. The CDR3 length is 15 residues. Trimming took 6 bases from V and 5 from J; bases not matched to a gene: 5. DNA for the CDR3: TGTGCCAGCAGGACGGGACAGGGTGATAATTCACCCCTCCACTTT. Translation: CASRTGQGDNSPLHF.

DNA for the CDR3: TGCGCCAGCAGCTTTACAGGGAGCGAGACTGAAGCTTTCTTT. As protein: CASSFTGSETEAFF. The chain links TRBV5-1 to TRBJ1-1, with a weak D call TRBD1 (6 bases). CDR1 is SGHRS and CDR2 is YFSETQ in the germline V gene. The CDR3 sequence is 14 residues long. The germline V and J ends were trimmed by 2 bases and 5 bases, with 13 bases remaining between them.

V and J are TRBV5-1 and TRBJ1-1, with a weak D call TRBD1 (6 bases). CDR1 and CDR2 from the germline V gene are SGHRS and YFSETQ. CDR3 length equals 17 residues. V was clipped by 4 bases and J by 3 bases, with 22 bases between them. The CDR3 loop is CASSGTTSSPGDTEAFF. The CDR3 DNA reads TGCGCCAGCAGCGGGACAACGTCTTCTCCCGGGGACACTGAAGCTTTCTTT.

The rearrangement uses TRBV6-5 and TRBJ1-2; 7 nucleotides line up with TRBD1. The CDR3 has 15 amino acids. CDR1 MNHEY and CDR2 SVGAGI come from the germline V gene. Germline trimming cut 7 bases from V and 2 bases from J; bases unmatched to any gene: 10. The CDR3 nucleotides are TGTGCCAGCACCCGGCACGTACAGGGGAACTATGGCTACACCTTC. Translation: CASTRHVQGNYGYTF.

The V call is TRBV19, the J call TRBJ2-5; 7 nucleotides agree with TRBD1. CDR1 LNHDA and CDR2 SQIVND come from the germline V gene (reference sequence). V lost 5 bases, J lost 2 bases, and 2 bases stayed unmatched. This CDR3 contains 13 residues. The CDR3 loop is CASSEGQQETQYF. CDR3 bases: TGTGCCAGTAGTGAGGGACAGCAAGAGACCCAGTACTTC.

The chain is built from TRBV6-1 and TRBJ1-6, with D perhaps TRBD1 (5 bases). V was clipped by 2 bases and J by 6 bases, with 14 bases between them. The CDR3 sequence is 16 residues long. Germline-derived CDR1 and CDR2 are MNHNS and SASEGT. CDR3 residues: CASSEMKRGFNSPLHF. DNA for the CDR3: TGTGCCAGCAGTGAAATGAAGCGGGGGTTTAATTCACCCCTCCACTTT.

V is TRBV6-5 and J is TRBJ2-7, with 8 bases lining up with TRBD1. From germline, CDR1 is MNHEY and CDR2 SVGAGI. The CDR3 covers 15 residues. After removal of 6 bases from V and 2 bases from J, the junction contained 9 bases not matched to a gene. This CDR3 is CASSLTGGIAYEQYF. DNA for the CDR3: TGTGCCAGCAGCCTCACAGGGGGGATTGCCTACGAGCAGTACTTC.

V gene TRBV15 combines with J gene TRBJ2-2, with 15 bases lining up with TRBD2. The germline V gene encodes CDR1 LNHNV and CDR2 YYDKDF (reference sequence). V gave up 3 bases and J gave up 7 bases; unmatched junction bases: 9. The CDR3 spans 18 residues. CDR3 coding DNA: TGTGCCACCAGCAGTCCCGGGACTAGCGGGGGGCGGGTCGGGGAGCTGTTTTTT. This translates into CATSSPGTSGGRVGELFF.

The chain has TRBV6-5 and TRBJ1-2, with TRBD1 as a possible D gene (6 bases). Trimming cost V 4 bases and J 8 bases, with 14 bases left between them. CDR3 length equals 13 residues. CDR1 MNHEY and CDR2 SVGAGI come from the germline V gene. The CDR3 nucleotides read TGTGCCAGCAGTTCGAACAGGGTGGAGGGCTACACCTTC. Its translation: CASSSNRVEGYTF.

V gene TRBV2 combines with J gene TRBJ2-1, with TRBD2 identical over 9 bases. With 6 bases clipped from V and 5 bases from J, the junction kept 20 bases outside the gene matches. The germline V gene encodes CDR1 SNHLY and CDR2 FYNNEI. The CDR3 sequence is 19 residues long. CDR3 DNA sequence: TGTGCCAGCAGGATGCTAATAGCGGGAGACGGTATAAGAGACAATGAGCAGTTCTTC. It is translated as CASRMLIAGDGIRDNEQFF.

The rearrangement joins TRBV10-3 to TRBJ2-1; 10 nucleotides agree with TRBD2. The CDR3 sequence is 17 residues long. V shed 3 bases and J 5 bases; nucleotides not matched to a gene: 10. CDR1 and CDR2 from the germline V gene are ENHRY and SYGVKD. In DNA, the CDR3 is TGTGCCATCAGTGATTCGGCTAGCGGGAGTTACCACAATGAGCAGTTCTTC. This sequence encodes CAISDSASGSYHNEQFF.

The rearrangement links TRBV2 to TRBJ1-2, with D perhaps matching TRBD1 (5 bases). Trimming stripped 2 bases from V and 4 bases from J, with 8 bases between. CDR1 and CDR2 (germline): SNHLY, FYNNEI. The CDR3 loop spans 13 amino acids. The CDR3 DNA reads TGTGCCAGCAGTGAAAGGGGAACCTATGGCTACACCTTC. Translating it yields CASSERGTYGYTF.

The CDR3 region has the DNA TGTGCCAGCAGCTCGGGGAAGCGGTCCTACGAGCAGTACTTC. It encodes CASSSGKRSYEQYF. V gene TRBV5-6 combines with J gene TRBJ2-7; D perhaps matches TRBD2 (5 bases). The CDR3 contains 14 residues. Germline CDR1 reads SGHDT; CDR2 reads YYEEEE. V dropped 3 bases and J dropped 1 base, with 11 bases sitting between them.

About this clone: The junction shows a germline mismatch at one end, possibly a read error. Here the CDR3 reads CASSLDRVNGYTF. The CDR3 nucleotides read TGTGCCAGCAGTTTGGACAGGGTTAATGGCTACACCTTC. V gene TRBV5-4 combines with J gene TRBJ1-2, with 8 bases identical to TRBD1. This CDR3 is 13 amino acids long. The germline V gene has CDR1 SGHNT and CDR2 YYREEE (reference sequence).

The V gene is TRBV15, the J gene TRBJ1-6; 7 positions agree with TRBD1. The CDR3 has 14 amino acids. V was clipped by 0 bases and J by 7 bases; unmatched bases: 0. Germline CDR1 reads LNHNV; CDR2 reads YYDKDF (reference sequence). In DNA, the CDR3 is TGTGCCACCAGCAGAGAACAGGGGAATTCACCCCTCCACTTT. Translated, it gives CATSREQGNSPLHF.

The genes are TRBV4-3 and TRBJ2-7, with D possibly matching TRBD1 (7 bases). Trimming left V 1 base short and J 2 bases short, with 15 bases between. The CDR3 has 16 amino acids. The germline CDR1 and CDR2 sequences are LGHNA and YSLEER. The CDR3 loop reads CASSQGVAGQTYEQYF. CDR3 in DNA: TGCGCCAGCAGCCAAGGGGTCGCGGGACAGACCTACGAGCAGTACTTC.

The genes are TRBV6-1 and TRBJ1-6, with D maybe TRBD1 (6 bases). This CDR3 is built from 14 residues. Per germline, CDR1 MNHNS and CDR2 SASEGT. Trimming removed 11 bases at V and 8 bases at J, with 19 bases between. CDR3 DNA: TGTGCCTCTAAAGGGGACAAAGTCTATTCACCCCTCCACTTT. It codes for CASKGDKVYSPLHF.